The present entry profiles one TCR beta chain with its context. Its specificity is unknown. This record belongs to a study of early stage breast cancer tumors. Overall study findings and caveats: Tumors had roughly 2.4-fold higher T cell density and higher clonality than adjacent normal breast tissue.

Trimming removed 2 bases at V and 0 bases at J, with 14 bases between. Germline lookup yields CDR1 KGHSH and CDR2 LQKENI. The CDR3 consists of 17 residues. TCRdb keeps only in-frame clones here, not all; method: immunoSEQ multiplex PCR. The sample records roughly 5,000 clones, 70% being singletons. Sequencing was done on a sample of breast tumor tissue. This receptor was taken from a person between 55 and 70 years old with breast cancer. This chain joins TRBV18 and TRBJ2-1; perhaps TRBD2 as D (5 bases). The CDR3 loop reads CASSPVPGGSSYNEQFF. For the CDR3, the DNA is TGTGCCAGCTCACCAGTCCCCGGTGGGAGCTCCTACAATGAGCAGTTCTTC.